Sequencing of this TCR beta chain was carried out in a study of blood T cell repertoires in COVID-19. Study in general: Sources were T cells, B-cell-depleted T cells, or PBMCs; the material itself was cDNA or gDNA.

The CDR3 totals 16 residues. Germline CDR1 and CDR2: SGHVS and FQNEAQ. Trimming took off 0 bases at V and 1 base at J, with 12 bases between the two ends. The count of this clone is one. Here immunoSEQ multiplex PCR was the method, and the copy in TCRdb shows in-frame clones only, minus some. The sample contains nearly 200,000 clones, around four fifths of which appear only once. The chain has TRBV7-8 and TRBJ2-5, with D possibly being TRBD2 (5 bases). The sequence derives from a human donor in a cohort sampled during active COVID-19. The sequencing input was peripheral blood. This CDR3 is CASSLARVGSQETQYF. In nucleotides, the CDR3 is TGTGCCAGCAGCTTAGCGAGAGTTGGGAGCCAAGAGACCCAGTACTTC.